These 20 T cell receptor beta chains were sequenced from one sample in a study of T cell responses to AZD1222 COVID-19 vaccine. Sequenced by immunoSEQ multiplex PCR; TCRdb stores in-frame clones only, minus some. The repertoire has some 160,000 clones, approximately 92% of them found once; the top ten carry 1.5% to 2%. The specimen was peripheral blood, collected on day 0 of AZD1222 vaccination. The source of these receptors is an adult in good health.

The V gene is TRBV2, the J gene TRBJ2-1; no clear D. The germline V gene encodes CDR1 SNHLY and CDR2 FYNNEI. CDR3 length equals 14 residues. The V and J ends lost 6 bases and 6 bases respectively, with 15 bases between them. CDR3 residues: CASSDISTSNEQFF. The CDR3 DNA follows: TGTGCCAGCAGCGATATCTCGACCAGCAATGAGCAGTTCTTC.

The CDR3 bases are TGTGCCAGCAGTTATAGGACAGGACTCTCTTCACCCCTCCACTTT. Protein: CASSYRTGLSSPLHF. The rearrangement uses TRBV6-5 and TRBJ1-6; 7 bases align to TRBD1. The ends lost 3 bases at V and 9 bases at J; junction bases unmatched: 8. CDR3 length: 15 residues. In germline, CDR1 is MNHEY, CDR2 SVGAGI.

The rearrangement joins TRBV7-6 to TRBJ2-3; D possibly corresponds to TRBD1 (5 bases). The CDR3 loop spans 13 amino acids. V lost 0 bases and J 8 bases, leaving 9 bases between the germline ends. CDR1 and CDR2 from the germline V gene are SGHVS and FNYEAQ. Here the CDR3 reads CASSLAKGVTQYF. The CDR3 DNA reads as TGTGCCAGCAGCTTAGCGAAAGGGGTTACGCAGTATTTT. Together with reference TRBV7-6 and TRBJ2-3, the CDR3 gives the full variable domain: GAGVSQSPRYKVTKRGQDVALRCDPISGHVSLYWYRQALGQGPEFLTYFNYEAQQDKSGLPNDRFSAERPEGSISTLTIQRTEQRDSAMYRCASSLAKGVTQYFGPGTRLTVL.

V gene TRBV4-1 combines with J gene TRBJ1-2, with D possibly being TRBD1 (5 bases). The CDR3 extends over 19 amino acids. Trimming left V 0 bases short and J 1 base short, with 21 bases between. Germline CDR1 MGHRA, CDR2 YSYEKL. The CDR3 coding sequence is TGCGCCAGCAGCCAAGATAGGATTACGGTACGGGACCTTAACTATGGCTACACCTTC. Its protein is CASSQDRITVRDLNYGYTF.

V gene TRBV7-2 combines with J gene TRBJ2-7, with D hard to call. Trimming cost V 1 base and J 6 bases, with 13 bases left between them. CDR3 size: 14 residues. Germline V gene lookup returns CDR1 SGHTA and CDR2 FQGNSA. CDR3 protein: CASSLVQALSEQYF. CDR3 nucleotides: TGTGCCAGCAGCTTAGTTCAGGCCCTGTCCGAGCAGTACTTC.

This chain's CDR3 is CASSLVGGPTYEQYF. The DNA of the CDR3 is TGTGCCAGCAGCTTAGTCGGGGGCCCCACCTACGAGCAGTACTTC. This rearrangement joins TRBV7-8 to TRBJ2-7, with D perhaps given as TRBD1 or TRBD2 (6 bases each). V was trimmed by 1 base and J by 2 bases, leaving 12 bases between them. The CDR3 is 15 amino acids. Germline assignment: CDR1 SGHVS and CDR2 FQNEAQ.

V and J are TRBV13 and TRBJ2-7, with 9 nucleotides matching TRBD2. CDR1 is PRHDT and CDR2 is FYEKMQ in the germline V gene (reference sequence). The CDR3 is 15 residues long. V shed 2 bases and J 3 bases; nucleotides not matched to a gene: 5. CDR3 region: CASSLTLAGFYEQYF. In nucleotides, the CDR3 is TGTGCCAGCAGCTTAACCCTAGCGGGGTTCTACGAGCAGTACTTC. Combining the CDR3 with reference TRBV13 and TRBJ2-7 gives the whole variable domain AAGVIQSPRHLIKEKRETATLKCYPIPRHDTVYWYQQGPGQDPQFLISFYEKMQSDKGSIPDRFSAQQFSDYHSELNMSSLELGDSALYFCASSLTLAGFYEQYFGPGTRLTVT.

V and J are TRBV19 and TRBJ2-2; the D gene is possibly TRBD2 (6 bases). The CDR3 is made up of 13 amino acids. Germline V gene sequence: CDR1 LNHDA, CDR2 SQIVND (reference sequence). V was pared by 6 bases and J by 5 bases, with 10 bases between. The CDR3 bases are TGTGCCAGTAGGAGCGGAGGGACCGGGGAGCTGTTTTTT. This translates into CASRSGGTGELFF.

Of note for this clone: Here the CDR3 omits its conserved ending phenylalanine or tryptophan, so a read error is the likely source. The DNA is omitted, as the CDR3 cannot be located on it reliably, and the CDR3 follows TCRdb's listing. This chain connects TRBV20-1 to TRBJ1-1. Counting both end residues, the CDR3 totals 11 amino acids. The germline CDR1 and CDR2 sequences are DFQATT and SNEGSKA (reference sequence). The CDR3 reads CSARVGSLRTH.

The genes are TRBV14 and TRBJ1-1, with 8 positions matching TRBD1. The CDR3 consists of 16 residues. CDR1 and CDR2 (germline): SGHDN, FVKESK. Trimming took 2 bases from V and 0 from J; bases not matched to a gene: 5. In DNA, the CDR3 is TGTGCCAGCAGCCAAAGACGGACAGGGTTGAACACTGAAGCTTTCTTT. Translated: CASSQRRTGLNTEAFF.

The V gene is TRBV13, the J gene TRBJ2-3; TRBD2 might be the D (7 bases). The ends were cut back, 0 bases at V and 2 bases at J, with 12 bases in the middle. This CDR3 has 16 amino acids. Germline values: CDR1 PRHDT, CDR2 FYEKMQ (reference sequence). CDR3 region: CASSLGGGLPTDTQYF. The DNA of the CDR3 is TGTGCCAGCAGCTTAGGGGGGGGGCTCCCCACAGATACGCAGTATTTT.

This chain uses TRBV10-1 with TRBJ2-1; 7 bases fit TRBD2. The CDR3 has 11 amino acids. J gave up 8 bases and V 8 bases, and 3 bases lay outside the gene matches. In germline, CDR1 is WNHNN, CDR2 SYGVQD (reference sequence). Written as DNA, the CDR3 is TGCGCCAGCTCCGCGGGGGATGAGCAGTTCTTC. Protein product: CASSAGDEQFF.

This chain connects TRBV5-1 to TRBJ2-6, with 8 positions matching TRBD1. V was clipped by 0 bases and J by 2 bases; unmatched bases: 10. The germline CDR1 and CDR2 sequences are SGHRS and YFSETQ. This CDR3 contains 19 residues. The CDR3 sequence: CASSLGRTGLAAGANVLTF. The CDR3 DNA is TGCGCCAGCAGCTTGGGGCGGACAGGGTTAGCTGCTGGGGCCAACGTCCTGACTTTC.

This rearrangement joins TRBV5-5 to TRBJ2-3; possibly TRBD1 or TRBD2 for D (5 bases each). CDR1 and CDR2 (germline): SGHKS, YYEKEE (reference sequence). The CDR3 is made up of 15 amino acids. V gave up 0 bases and J gave up 6 bases, with 14 bases separating them. The CDR3 loop is CASSLAGRRIDTQYF. The CDR3, as DNA: TGTGCCAGCAGCTTGGCGGGACGGCGAATCGATACGCAGTATTTT. The whole variable domain, filled in from reference TRBV5-5 and TRBJ2-3, reads DAGVTQSPTHLIKTRGQQVTLRCSPISGHKSVSWYQQVLGQGPQFIFQYYEKEERGRGNFPDRFSARQFPNYSSELNVNALLLGDSALYLCASSLAGRRIDTQYFGPGTRLTVL.

The CDR3 loop is CASSLSPYEQYF. The CDR3 bases are TGTGCCAGCAGCTTAAGCCCTTACGAGCAGTACTTC. The chain links TRBV5-6 to TRBJ2-7; unclear D gene. This CDR3 has 12 amino acids. Trimming left V 2 bases short and J 4 bases short, with 7 bases between. CDR1 is SGHDT, CDR2 YYEEEE, per germline.

The gene calls are TRBV18 and TRBJ2-1; 9 bases map to TRBD1. With 2 bases clipped from V and 5 bases from J, the junction kept 7 bases outside the gene matches. The germline gives CDR1 KGHSH, CDR2 LQKENI. The CDR3 length is 16 residues. Written as DNA, the CDR3 is TGTGCCAGCTCACCAGAGCCGGGACAGGGAAACAATGAGCAGTTCTTC. Protein: CASSPEPGQGNNEQFF.

This chain connects TRBV2 to TRBJ1-3; TRBD1 aligns across 7 bases. Germline V gene lookup returns CDR1 SNHLY and CDR2 FYNNEI. The CDR3 runs 13 residues. V lost 6 bases, J lost 2 bases, and 1 base stayed unmatched. The CDR3 region is CASRQGAGNTIYF. CDR3 bases: TGTGCCAGCAGGCAGGGGGCTGGAAACACCATATATTTT.

This clone has only a few counts. The chain carries TRBV7-2 and TRBJ1-1; the D gene is possibly TRBD1 (5 bases). V was trimmed by 1 base and J by 2 bases, leaving 8 bases between them. Germline-derived CDR1 and CDR2 are SGHTA and FQGNSA. The CDR3 has 14 residues. The DNA for the CDR3 is TGTGCCAGCAGCTTAGGGGGGTTCAACACTGAAGCTTTCTTT. Translated: CASSLGGFNTEAFF.

This sequence joins TRBV4-3 and TRBJ1-2; the match to TRBD1 covers 10 bases. In germline, CDR1 is LGHNA, CDR2 YSLEER. This CDR3 comprises 16 residues. J was trimmed by 3 bases and V by 4 bases; bases with no gene match: 8. CDR3: CASSRAGQGGDYGYTF. CDR3 DNA sequence: TGCGCCAGCAGCCGAGCCGGACAGGGGGGGGACTATGGCTACACCTTC.

This clone has only one observation. This chain joins TRBV28 and TRBJ1-1; TRBD1 agrees at 9 bases. J lost 10 bases, V lost 2 bases, and 5 bases had no gene match. CDR3 size: 13 residues. CDR1 and CDR2 from the germline V gene are MDHEN and SYDVKM. CDR3 in DNA: TGTGCCAGCAGTTTAGGACAGGGGCTAGGAGCTTTCTTT. Translating gives CASSLGQGLGAFF.